Detailed here is one T cell receptor beta chain. It has no known antigen specificity. No base-level quality is on record; no much larger clone is a single base apart. V ends up 2 bases short and J 2 bases short, with an unmatched junction base count of 5. Spanning cysteine to phenylalanine, the CDR3 consists of 16 amino acids. Here the CDR3 DNA is all that survives: 48 bases in frame from base 1. From a lookup of the germline V gene, CDR1 and CDR2 are SGHRS and YFSETQ. The source of the sample is a study of shared clonotypes between healthy human individuals (dated by TCRdb to 2019 to 2021). The study in broad terms: The cohort comprised two women and a few men aged 18 to 49 years. For each donor, CD4 naive and CD4 memory were each run on three plates, CD8 naive on two plates, and CD8 memory on one plate. To estimate repertoire size and how much clonotypes are shared between individuals, the study performed deep sequencing of blood TCR repertoires from about five healthy adults. Between about 0.94 and 8.9 billion PBMCs per donor were obtained by leukapheresis. To increase sequencing depth and limit assay-specific biases, different laboratories used diverse techniques to prepare libraries and sequence TCR repertoires. What the study reported, not specific to this receptor: When a few donors were compared, the shared fraction of clonotypes was about 5.4% for naive CD4, 3.5% to 4% for naive CD8, 2.3% for memory CD4, and roughly 0.4% for memory CD8. The small number of donors limited the genetic and exposure-history diversity represented. Sampling was restricted to blood, and TCR repertoires in tissue are likely to differ from TCR repertoires in blood. Clonotypes shared by all four sorted-subset donors showed higher generation probabilities than non-shared clonotypes. Pairwise subsampling led to the expectation that sequencing depth would affect the degree of clonotype sharing among donors. Larger estimated clonotype richness was generally found for naive subsets than for memory subsets. Incomplete sequencing was indicated by rarefaction of sorted-subset datasets, despite the large sequencing depth.

Using the deep immunoSEQ assay, TCR CDR3 regions were amplified from genomic DNA by multiplex PCR. Genomic DNA extracted from each cell subset was distributed evenly over all wells of several immunoSEQ 96-well plates, and each plate served as one replicate. Each replicate PCR for sorted subsets received approximately 200 ng genomic DNA, equal to roughly 33,000 T cell genomes. Purified libraries were quantified with a Qubit 3.0 fluorometer, sized on a Bioanalyzer 2100, and re-quantified with the KAPA Library Quantification kit. Every immunoSEQ 96-well plate was sequenced on a dedicated single-read 150-cycle Illumina NextSeq 550 flow cell. In the paper's pipeline: Because the immunoSEQ output included only junctional sequences and no quality scores, the filtering could not be the same as the filtering used for full-length reads. Sequences were annotated with PyIR, a Python wrapper for IgBLAST v1.9, using IMGT germline references to assign V/J genes and CDR3. Reads were filtered out if the reads had weak V/J assignments (E-value above 1e-6), no CDR3, stop codons, out-of-frame junctions, or ambiguous translated residues. V3J clonotypes were defined by identical inferred V gene, J gene, and CDR3 amino acid sequence. To compute the percentage overlap between repertoires, the number of shared unique clonotypes was divided by the size of the smaller repertoire. Three approaches were used to assess repertoire richness: RTK rarefaction, the Chao1 estimator, and Recon v2.1 estimates of unobserved clonotypes. Generation probabilities for all TCRbeta clonotypes obtained by the gDNA method from a handful of donors were computed using OLGA. TCRdb mirrors the immuneACCESS table, restricted to in-frame sequences. Some clones are absent from its copies; in checked studies, under half trace to an unresolved V gene, and the reason for the others is unknown. D and trimming were read from the DNA, whereas the V and J calls and clone size are those reported in that table. Within this sample are fewer than 2.5 million clones, with 93% of them counted one time only. Of the sample, around 0.4% is held by the ten largest clones.

The donors were healthy, HIV-negative adults who had no recently reported acute infections or vaccinations. Every donor was a Caucasian adult residing in Nashville, Tennessee, USA. CD4+ T cells were enriched by magnetic negative selection; naive cells were then positively selected on CD45RA, and the negative fraction formed the memory subset. Blood was collected by leukapheresis, and PBMCs were isolated by Ficoll-Histopaque density gradient centrifugation and then cryopreserved in liquid nitrogen vapor phase. Analytical flow cytometry was used to check the purity and quantity of each magnetically sorted T cell population. Genomic DNA was isolated from each sorted fraction and quantified by UV absorbance on a Nanodrop 2000c.

The source of this sequence is a man younger than 35 in good health. Some clones in this sample may be carry-over from other donors' samples. The sequence joins TRBV5-1 to TRBJ2-1; 9 bases in the junction line up with TRBD2. Material: naive CD4+ T cells from PBMCs. Taken with the paper, the label for cell subset or site translates to: CD45RA+ positively selected. The DNA is as follows: TGCGCCAGCAGCTTTAGCGGGAGTAGGGCCTACAATGAGCAGTTCTTC. Its coded protein is CASSFSGSRAYNEQFF. Here the CDR3 is joined to the reference TRBV5-1 and TRBJ2-1 genes, and the full variable domain is: KAGVTQTPRYLIKTRGQQVTLSCSPISGHRSVSWYQQTPGQGLQFLFEYFSETQRNKGNFPGRFSGRQFSNSRSEMNVSTLELGDSALYLCASSFSGSRAYNEQFFGPGTRLTVL.